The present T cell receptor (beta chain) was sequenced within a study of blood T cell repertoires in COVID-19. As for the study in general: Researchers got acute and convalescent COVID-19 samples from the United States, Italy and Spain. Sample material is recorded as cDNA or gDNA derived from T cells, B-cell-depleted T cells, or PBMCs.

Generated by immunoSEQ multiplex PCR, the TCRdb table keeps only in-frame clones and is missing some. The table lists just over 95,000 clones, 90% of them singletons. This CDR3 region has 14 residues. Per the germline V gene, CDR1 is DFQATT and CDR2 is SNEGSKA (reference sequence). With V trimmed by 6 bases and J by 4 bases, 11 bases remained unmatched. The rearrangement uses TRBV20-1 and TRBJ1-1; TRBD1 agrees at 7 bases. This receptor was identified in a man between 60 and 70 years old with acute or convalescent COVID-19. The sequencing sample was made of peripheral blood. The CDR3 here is CSASLTGKGTEAFF. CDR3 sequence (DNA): TGCAGTGCCAGTCTGACAGGGAAGGGCACTGAAGCTTTCTTT.